This T cell receptor (beta chain) originates from a study of T cell responses to AZD1222 COVID-19 vaccine. As to this clone: Antigen unknown.

Findings and limits, study-wide: Spike regions recognized by vaccine-associated CD4 TCRs spanned the protein, led by 160-218 and 743-854.

Trimming removed 4 bases at V and 4 bases at J, with 16 bases between. CDR1 MDHEN and CDR2 SYDVKM come from the germline V gene. CDR3 length: 15 residues. Generated by immunoSEQ multiplex PCR, the TCRdb table keeps only in-frame clones and is missing some. The table records some 200,000 clones, roughly nine tenths of them present only once. The sequences come from peripheral blood, collected 28 days after the second dose of the MenACWY control vaccine. The TCR originated in an adult who received the MenACWY meningococcal vaccine as a control. The chain uses TRBV28 and TRBJ1-2; D is uncertain. CDR3: CASSWRATLVYGYTF. CDR3 sequence (DNA): TGTGCCAGCAGTTGGAGGGCCACGCTTGTCTATGGCTACACCTTC.